The rows below give T cell receptor beta chains drawn from one sample of a study of type 1 regulatory T cells. TCRdb re-called the reads with MiXCR, one entry per CDR3 protein. The repertoire includes 60,000 to 70,000 distinct CDR3 sequences, nearly 50% of them detected once, and about 2% sits in the top ten. Their recognized antigens are unknown. Sequencing input: cultured non-Tr1 T cells, either the whole culture or a sorted T cell fraction (not recorded which). The receptor source for this set is a human donor in good health. Each CDR3 is given with its conserved first and last residue. The D gene is left open where the match is weak. A clone size is listed for some rows: how often the clone was seen (once, few, many), or a class if it is expanded.

j_call	clone_size	cdr3_length	v_call	d_call	cdr3_nt	cdr3_aa
TRBJ1-1	.	15	TRBV27	TRBD1	TGTGCCAGCAGTCCATGGACAGGGGGGAACACTGAAGCTTTCTTT	CASSPWTGGNTEAFF
TRBJ2-2	few	17	TRBV5-1	TRBD2	TGCGCCAGCAGCTGGACTAGCGGGGGCTTTAACACCGGGGAGCTGTTTTTT	CASSWTSGGFNTGELFF
TRBJ2-3	.	17	TRBV4-2	TRBD2	TGTGCCAGCAGCCAAGAGTTTGGTGGGGGGGGCACAGATACGCAGTATTTT	CASSQEFGGGGTDTQYF
TRBJ1-5	.	15	TRBV6-2/TRBV6-3	TRBD1	TGTGCCAGCAGTGGGGACAGGAGAGGGAATCAGCCCCAGCATTTT	CASSGDRRGNQPQHF
TRBJ2-3	.	18	TRBV5-6	.	TGTGCCAGCAGCTTAACGACAGGTTGGGGAGGAAGCACAGATACGCAGTATTTT	CASSLTTGWGGSTDTQYF
TRBJ1-4	.	14	TRBV10-3	.	TGTGCCATCAGTGAGTCTACAGATAATGAAAAACTGTTTTTT	CAISESTDNEKLFF
TRBJ2-7	.	14	TRBV10-3	TRBD2	TGTGCCATCGGGGTAGGCACTAGCGCTCCCGAGCAGTACTTC	CAIGVGTSAPEQYF
TRBJ1-1	.	16	TRBV5-5	TRBD1	TGTGCCAGCAGCTACAACACAGGGGCCTCCGGCGCTGAAGCTTTCTTT	CASSYNTGASGAEAFF
TRBJ2-1	.	16	TRBV12-3/TRBV12-4	TRBD2	TGTGCCAGCAGACGTAGCGGGGCGAGCTCCTACAATGAGCAGTTCTTC	CASRRSGASSYNEQFF
TRBJ2-5	.	12	TRBV11-2	.	TGTGCCAGCAGCTTAGGCCAAGAGACCCAGTACTTC	CASSLGQETQYF
TRBJ1-1	many	15	TRBV7-9	.	TGTGCCAGCAGCTTAGGGAATTCCGGGGCTGCTGAAGCTTTCTTT	CASSLGNSGAAEAFF
TRBJ1-5	.	15	TRBV2	.	TGTGCCAGCAGTTATCAGAAATATAGCAATCAGCCCCAGCATTTT	CASSYQKYSNQPQHF
TRBJ2-3	few	17	TRBV5-1	TRBD2	TGCGCCAGCAGCTTGGCCGCTAGCGGGGGCGCCTGGGATACGCAGTATTTT	CASSLAASGGAWDTQYF
TRBJ2-3	few	16	TRBV5-6	TRBD2	TGTGCCAGCAGCCACAGACTAGCGGGGGCGGTAGATACGCAGTATTTT	CASSHRLAGAVDTQYF
TRBJ2-1	.	13	TRBV7-2	TRBD1	TGTGCCAGCAGCTTAAACAGGGGCGATGAGCAGTTCTTC	CASSLNRGDEQFF
TRBJ1-3	few	15	TRBV18	.	TGTGCCAGCTCACCACCTTCCATGTCTGGAAACACCATATATTTT	CASSPPSMSGNTIYF
TRBJ2-7	.	13	TRBV6-5	.	TGTGCCAGCAGAAGGCCCAGCTCCTACGAGCAGTACTTC	CASRRPSSYEQYF